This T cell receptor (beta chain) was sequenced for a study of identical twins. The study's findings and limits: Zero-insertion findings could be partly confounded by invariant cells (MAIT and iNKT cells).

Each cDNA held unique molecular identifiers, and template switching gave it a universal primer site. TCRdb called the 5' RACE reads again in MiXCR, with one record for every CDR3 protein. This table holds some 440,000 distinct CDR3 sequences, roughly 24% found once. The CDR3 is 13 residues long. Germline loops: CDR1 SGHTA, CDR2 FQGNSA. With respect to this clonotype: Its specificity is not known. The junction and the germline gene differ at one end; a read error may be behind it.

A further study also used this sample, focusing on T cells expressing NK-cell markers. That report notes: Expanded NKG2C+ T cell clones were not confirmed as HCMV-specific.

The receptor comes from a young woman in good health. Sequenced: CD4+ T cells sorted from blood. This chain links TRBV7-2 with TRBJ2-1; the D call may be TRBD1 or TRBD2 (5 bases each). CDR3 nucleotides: TGTGCCAGCAGCATCGGGACCCCAAAGGCTTTATACTTC. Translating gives CASSIGTPKALYF.